This T cell receptor (beta chain) is from a study of CD8 T cells in ankylosing spondylitis. Study outcomes and limitations: The study identified a TCR beta motif of roughly eight highly homologous variants that appeared characteristic of ankylosing spondylitis blood.

This clonotype was found many times. Its antigen is still unknown. A single record per CDR3 protein comes from TCRdb applying MiXCR to the 5' RACE reads. The sample contains over 700,000 distinct CDR3 sequences, about 20% of which appear only once. V shed 0 bases, J shed 3 bases, and the junction held 1 base outside the gene matches. The CDR3 runs 15 residues. The germline V gene has CDR1 SGHRS and CDR2 YFSETQ. This chain links TRBV5-1 with TRBJ2-1; 9 bases are shared with TRBD2. The source is a male donor with ankylosing spondylitis. The sequencing input was blood, either unsorted or a sorted T cell fraction (not recorded which). This CDR3 is CASSLVSGGYNEQFF. In DNA form, the CDR3 reads TGCGCCAGCAGCTTGGTTAGCGGGGGCTACAATGAGCAGTTCTTC.